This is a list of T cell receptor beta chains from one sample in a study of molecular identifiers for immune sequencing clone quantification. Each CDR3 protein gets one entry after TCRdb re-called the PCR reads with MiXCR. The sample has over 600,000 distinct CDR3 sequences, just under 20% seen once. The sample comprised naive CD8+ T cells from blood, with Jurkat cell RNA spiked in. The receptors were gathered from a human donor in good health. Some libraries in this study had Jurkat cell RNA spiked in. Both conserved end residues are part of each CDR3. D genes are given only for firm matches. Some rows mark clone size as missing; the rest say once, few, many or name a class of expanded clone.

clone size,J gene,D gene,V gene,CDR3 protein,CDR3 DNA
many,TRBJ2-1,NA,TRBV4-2,CASSPFAPDYNEQFF,TGTGCCAGCAGCCCCTTTGCCCCAGATTACAATGAGCAGTTCTTC
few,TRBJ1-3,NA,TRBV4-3,CASSQDFGGLENTIYF,TGCGCCAGCAGCCAAGATTTCGGGGGGCTGGAAAACACCATATATTTT
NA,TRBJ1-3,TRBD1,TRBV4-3,CASSQDFGTAGNTIYF,TGCGCCAGCAGCCAAGATTTCGGGACAGCTGGAAACACCATATATTTT
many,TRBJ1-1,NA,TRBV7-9,CASSLSGTGKTEAFF,TGTGCCAGCAGCTTATCGGGGACGGGAAAAACTGAAGCTTTCTTT
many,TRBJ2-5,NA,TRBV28,CASSLFGGETQYF,TGTGCCAGCAGCTTGTTCGGGGGAGAGACCCAGTACTTC
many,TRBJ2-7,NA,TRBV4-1,CASSQGTESGFYEQYF,TGCGCCAGCAGCCAAGGAACGGAATCAGGGTTCTACGAGCAGTACTTC
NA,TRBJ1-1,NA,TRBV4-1,CAGSQGHGALEAFF,TGCGCCGGCAGCCAAGGGCACGGAGCACTTGAAGCTTTCTTT
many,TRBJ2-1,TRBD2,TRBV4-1,CASSQAGGSLINEQFF,TGCGCCAGCAGCCAAGCTGGCGGGAGTTTGATCAATGAGCAGTTCTTC
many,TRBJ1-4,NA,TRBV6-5,CASSYTNEKLFF,TGTGCCAGCAGTTACACTAATGAAAAACTGTTTTTT
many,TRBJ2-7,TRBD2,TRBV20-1,CSARDVASGRALEQYF,TGCAGTGCTAGAGATGTCGCTAGCGGGAGGGCATTGGAGCAGTACTTC
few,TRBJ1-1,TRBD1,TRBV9,CATGRGRGTEAFF,TGTGCCACCGGGAGGGGGCGGGGAACTGAAGCTTTCTTT
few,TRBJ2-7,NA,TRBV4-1,CASSQDGTGFYEQYF,TGCGCCAGCAGCCAAGATGGAACAGGATTCTACGAGCAGTACTTC
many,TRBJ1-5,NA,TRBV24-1,CATVRGASYSQPQHF,TGTGCCACCGTACGAGGGGCAAGCTACAGTCAGCCCCAGCATTTT
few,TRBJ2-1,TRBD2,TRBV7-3,CASSPGLDLYNEQFF,TGTGCCAGCAGCCCGGGACTAGACCTCTACAATGAGCAGTTCTTC
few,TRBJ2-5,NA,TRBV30,CAWSGTGGQETQYF,TGTGCCTGGAGTGGTACAGGCGGACAAGAGACCCAGTACTTC
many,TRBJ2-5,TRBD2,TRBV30,CAWINPGGETQYF,TGTGCCTGGATCAACCCGGGAGGCGAGACCCAGTACTTC
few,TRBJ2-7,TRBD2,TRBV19,CASSAGTSVIYEQYF,TGTGCCAGTAGTGCCGGGACTAGCGTAATCTACGAGCAGTACTTC
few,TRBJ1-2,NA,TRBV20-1,CSAKDLSMVYGYTF,TGCAGTGCTAAGGACCTCTCTATGGTCTATGGCTACACCTTC
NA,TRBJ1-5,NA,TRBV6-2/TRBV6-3,CASTGGVTVAQHF,TGTGCCAGCACTGGGGGGGTTACCGTGGCCCAGCATTTT
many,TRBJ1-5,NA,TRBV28,CASSFYGLGGQPQHF,TGTGCCAGCAGTTTTTATGGGTTGGGAGGTCAGCCCCAGCATTTT
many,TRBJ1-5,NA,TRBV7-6,CASSRISGVDQPQHF,TGTGCCAGCAGCCGGATTAGCGGGGTCGATCAGCCCCAGCATTTT
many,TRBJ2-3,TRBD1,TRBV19,CASSPGTGGTDTQYF,TGTGCCAGCAGCCCAGGGACAGGGGGGACAGATACGCAGTATTTT
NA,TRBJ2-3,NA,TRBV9,CASSVADYSTDTQYF,TGTGCCAGCAGCGTAGCGGATTATAGCACAGATACGCAGTATTTT
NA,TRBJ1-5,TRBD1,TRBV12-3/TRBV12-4,CASREGQGPGQPQHF,TGTGCCAGCAGAGAAGGACAGGGGCCCGGTCAGCCCCAGCATTTT
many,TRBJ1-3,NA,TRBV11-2,CASSSHDPGVEDTIYF,TGTGCCAGCAGCTCACATGATCCAGGGGTGGAAGACACCATATATTTT
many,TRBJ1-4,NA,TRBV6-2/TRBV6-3,CASSYVANEKLFF,TGTGCCAGCAGTTACGTCGCTAATGAAAAACTGTTTTTT
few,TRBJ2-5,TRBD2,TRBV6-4,CASGPGLAGGGETQYF,TGTGCCAGCGGTCCGGGACTAGCGGGAGGCGGAGAGACCCAGTACTTC
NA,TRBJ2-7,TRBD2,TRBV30,CALSGDPYEQYF,TGTGCCCTTAGCGGGGACCCCTACGAGCAGTACTTC
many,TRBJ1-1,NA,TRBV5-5,CASSALGVRTNTEAFF,TGTGCCAGCAGCGCGCTTGGGGTCAGGACGAACACTGAAGCTTTCTTT
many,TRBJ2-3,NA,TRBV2,CASSDMGSKTDTQYF,TGTGCCAGCAGTGATATGGGATCTAAAACAGATACGCAGTATTTT
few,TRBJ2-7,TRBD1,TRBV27,CASSLIIGQGAYEQYF,TGTGCCAGCAGTTTAATTATAGGACAGGGGGCTTACGAGCAGTACTTC
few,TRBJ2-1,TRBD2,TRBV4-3,CASSQDLSSGKYNEQFF,TGCGCCAGCAGCCAAGATTTGTCTAGCGGGAAGTACAATGAGCAGTTCTTC
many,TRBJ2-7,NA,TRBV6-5,CASSFGPGSYEQYF,TGTGCCAGCAGTTTCGGACCCGGCTCCTACGAGCAGTACTTC